One and the same sample provided the 26 T cell receptor beta chains below, sequenced in a study of blood T cell repertoires in COVID-19. Clones were sequenced by immunoSEQ multiplex PCR, and TCRdb holds only the in-frame ones, with some missing. Seen here are a few hundred thousand clones, around 81% observed once, and the top ten hold around 14%. The sample was peripheral blood. These receptors all stem from a person aged 65-85 years with COVID-19, enrolled during active disease.

The V gene is TRBV10-1, the J gene TRBJ2-5; the match to TRBD1 covers 9 bases. V gave up 2 bases and J gave up 3 bases; unmatched junction bases: 22. Germline V gene lookup returns CDR1 WNHNN and CDR2 SYGVQD (reference sequence). The CDR3 covers 21 residues. CDR3 sequence: CASSETPYGTGSNPREETQYF. CDR3 sequence (DNA): TGCGCCAGCAGTGAGACACCATACGGGACAGGGTCTAACCCCCGTGAAGAGACCCAGTACTTC.

The gene calls are TRBV7-8 and TRBJ1-2, with 11 bases fitting TRBD1. J gave up 5 bases and V 5 bases, and 13 bases lay outside the gene matches. This CDR3 is built from 17 residues. The V gene's germline CDR1 is SGHVS and CDR2 FQNEAQ. CDR3 sequence (DNA): TGTGCCAGCAGCGCCAAGCCCCCTGGACAGGGGGCTTATGGCTACACCTTC. It yields the protein CASSAKPPGQGAYGYTF.

The chain joins TRBV3-1 (or the pseudogene TRBV3-2) to TRBJ2-1, with a possible D match to TRBD2 (6 bases). The length of the CDR3 is 14 residues. Germline-derived CDR1 and CDR2 are LGHDT and YNNKEL (reference sequence). Trimming cost V 0 bases and J 12 bases, with 15 bases left between them. The CDR3 spells CASSQDASGVRQFF. DNA for the CDR3: TGTGCCAGCAGCCAAGACGCCTCGGGGGTTCGGCAGTTCTTC.

The genes are TRBV15 and TRBJ2-7, with 9 bases fitting TRBD2. The CDR3 covers 16 residues. Unmatched junction bases numbered 7, after V lost 1 base and J lost 3 bases. The V gene's germline CDR1 is LNHNV and CDR2 YYDKDF (reference sequence). The DNA of the CDR3 is TGTGCCACCAGCAGAGGGAGCGGGGGGACTTACTACGAGCAGTACTTC. Residues: CATSRGSGGTYYEQYF.

The chain joins TRBV28 to TRBJ2-7, with D tentatively TRBD1 (5 bases). This CDR3 has 10 amino acids. The V end was cut by 10 bases, the J end by 6 bases, with 10 bases between. Germline V CDR1 and CDR2: MDHEN, SYDVKM. CDR3 residues: CATVDSEQYF. The CDR3 nucleotides read TGTGCCACCGTAGACAGCGAGCAGTACTTC.

The chain employs TRBV12-3 or TRBV12-4 and TRBJ2-7; TRBD1 matches 8 bases. The CDR3 is 13 amino acids. V dropped 1 base and J dropped 4; count of bases not matched to a gene: 0. As DNA, the CDR3 is TGTGCCAGCAGTTTAGGGGACAGGTACGAGCAGTACTTC. This translates into CASSLGDRYEQYF.

The J gene is TRBJ2-2, the V gene TRBV9, with 11 bases fitting TRBD2. V lost 5 bases to trimming and J lost 7 bases; unmatched junction nucleotides: 4. In germline, CDR1 is SGDLS, CDR2 YYNGEE. This CDR3 is built from 14 residues. CDR3 DNA: TGTGCCAGCAGAGCCGGGACTAGCGGCGGGGAGCTGTTTTTT. Protein product: CASRAGTSGGELFF.

The chain combines TRBV11-2 with TRBJ1-2, with 9 bases identical to TRBD1. The CDR3 has 15 amino acids. In germline, CDR1 is SGHAT, CDR2 FQNNGV. J gave up 7 bases and V 3 bases, and 9 bases lay outside the gene matches. DNA for the CDR3: TGTGCCAGCAGCTTGAAACAGGGGGCATCTAGTGGCTACACCTTC. The encoded protein is CASSLKQGASSGYTF.

This chain joins TRBV4-1 and TRBJ2-5; 8 positions agree with TRBD2. The trim removed 4 bases at V and 1 base at J, leaving 11 bases unmatched. Germline V CDR1 and CDR2: MGHRA, YSYEKL. The CDR3 extends over 17 amino acids. The CDR3: CASSPGGRGSAQETQYF. The CDR3 DNA follows: TGCGCCAGCAGCCCGGGAGGGCGGGGATCCGCCCAAGAGACCCAGTACTTC.

The rearrangement joins TRBV5-1 to TRBJ2-5; 9 nucleotides align to TRBD2. The CDR3 sequence is 15 residues long. Germline V CDR1 and CDR2: SGHRS, YFSETQ. V gave up 2 bases and J gave up 2 bases; unmatched junction bases: 4. The CDR3 here is CASSFQRGAQETQYF. CDR3 nucleotides: TGCGCCAGCAGCTTCCAGCGGGGGGCTCAAGAGACCCAGTACTTC. The whole variable domain, remainder taken from reference TRBV5-1 and TRBJ2-5, is KAGVTQTPRYLIKTRGQQVTLSCSPISGHRSVSWYQQTPGQGLQFLFEYFSETQRNKGNFPGRFSGRQFSNSRSEMNVSTLELGDSALYLCASSFQRGAQETQYFGPGTRLLVL.

The gene calls are TRBV6-5 and TRBJ2-7; D call uncertain. Germline loops: CDR1 MNHEY, CDR2 SVGAGI. Trimming removed 4 bases at V and 3 bases at J, with 16 bases between. The CDR3 spans 15 residues. CDR3 coding DNA: TGTGCCAGCAGTTTAATGTTTGGCCCCCACTACGAGCAGTACTTC. As protein: CASSLMFGPHYEQYF.

This chain joins TRBV7-9 and TRBJ2-3; 9 bases are shared with TRBD2. With V trimmed by 1 base and J by 6 bases, 8 bases remained unmatched. Germline V gene sequence: CDR1 SEHNR, CDR2 FQNEAQ (reference sequence). CDR3 length: 16 amino acids. DNA for the CDR3: TGTGCCAGCAGCTTAGGAGGCGGGGGGGCCGCCGATACGCAGTATTTT. Its translation: CASSLGGGGAADTQYF.

The rearrangement links TRBV20-1 to TRBJ1-2; D not resolved. Trimming took off 3 bases at V and 1 base at J, with 15 bases between the two ends. Germline CDR1 reads DFQATT; CDR2 reads SNEGSKA (reference sequence). The length of the CDR3 is 15 residues. The CDR3 nucleotides read TGCAGTGCTAGTCGGCGGATGGAGGGTAACTATGGCTACACCTTC. Translating gives CSASRRMEGNYGYTF.

V gene TRBV7-2 combines with J gene TRBJ2-2; 8 nucleotides line up with TRBD2. The CDR3 sequence is 14 residues long. CDR1 SGHTA and CDR2 FQGNSA come from the germline V gene. V trimming: 8 bases; J trimming: 3 bases; junction bases outside the gene matches: 5. CDR3: CASSSGGYTGELFF. In nucleotides, the CDR3 is TGTGCCAGCTCCTCGGGGGGGTACACCGGGGAGCTGTTTTTT.

This clone was found a few times. Other DNA sequences of this sample code for an identical CDR3. The chain has TRBV4-3 and TRBJ1-3; 7 bases map to TRBD1. The CDR3 runs 15 residues. The V and J ends lost 0 bases and 1 base, in that order; junction bases with no gene match: 0. Germline CDR1 reads LGHNA; CDR2 reads YSLEER. CDR3 residues: CASSQDRGSGNTIYF. The CDR3 DNA reads TGCGCCAGCAGCCAAGACAGGGGGTCTGGAAACACCATATATTTT.

V gene TRBV6-5 combines with J gene TRBJ2-5; 9 bases are a match to TRBD1. The CDR3 spans 15 residues. Trimming took 6 bases from V and 5 from J; bases not matched to a gene: 10. Germline values: CDR1 MNHEY, CDR2 SVGAGI. DNA for the CDR3: TGTGCCAGCAGACCGGACAGGGGATGGGTGGAGACCCAGTACTTC. Translated, it gives CASRPDRGWVETQYF.

V gene TRBV3-1 (or the pseudogene TRBV3-2) combines with J gene TRBJ2-3, with 12 bases that match TRBD2. V lost 4 bases to trimming and J lost 4 bases; unmatched junction nucleotides: 9. Germline loops: CDR1 LGHDT, CDR2 YNNKEL (reference sequence). The CDR3 has 17 amino acids. The CDR3 nucleotides read TGTGCCAGCAGCCGCCGACTAGCGGGAGATGGGGCAGATACGCAGTATTTT. Translating it yields CASSRRLAGDGADTQYF.

The rearrangement joins TRBV28 to TRBJ1-4; 7 bases align to TRBD1. Unmatched junction bases numbered 14, after V lost 5 bases and J lost 14 bases. The CDR3 runs 14 residues. CDR1 is MDHEN and CDR2 is SYDVKM in the germline V gene. The CDR3 here is CASSRQGPMEGLFF. As DNA, the CDR3 is TGTGCCAGCAGTCGACAGGGTCCAATGGAGGGGCTGTTTTTT.

The CDR3 coding sequence is TGTGCCAGCAGTTACGGGGCCCCCGAGCAGTACTTC. Translating it yields CASSYGAPEQYF. The rearrangement joins TRBV6-2 or TRBV6-3 to TRBJ2-7; possible D gene TRBD1, 5 bases. V was clipped by 2 bases and J by 6 bases, with 8 bases between them. CDR1 MNHEY and CDR2 SVGEGT come from the germline V gene. The CDR3 extends over 12 amino acids.

This chain uses TRBV19 with TRBJ1-1; 9 positions agree with TRBD1. V trimming: 5 bases; J trimming: 10 bases; junction bases outside the gene matches: 11. The CDR3 runs to 14 residues. The germline V gene encodes CDR1 LNHDA and CDR2 SQIVND (reference sequence). CDR3 DNA sequence: TGTGCCAGTAGTGCGGGCTCGGGACAGGGAGGAGCTTTCTTT. Its protein is CASSAGSGQGGAFF.

This chain uses TRBV7-9 with TRBJ2-3, with 12 bases matching TRBD2. Germline CDR1 reads SEHNR; CDR2 reads FQNEAQ (reference sequence). Unmatched junction bases numbered 4, after V lost 5 bases and J lost 7 bases. This CDR3 region has 14 residues. Here the CDR3 reads CASSQGLAGHTQYF. CDR3 in DNA: TGTGCCAGCAGCCAAGGACTAGCGGGGCATACGCAGTATTTT.

J is TRBJ2-3 and V is TRBV6-2 or TRBV6-3, with a tentative D call TRBD1 (6 bases). This CDR3 region has 13 residues. Trimming left V 2 bases short and J 8 bases short, with 11 bases between. Per germline, CDR1 MNHEY and CDR2 SVGEGT. CDR3 DNA sequence: TGTGCCAGCAGTTACGCAGCCAGGGGTACGCAGTATTTT. It translates to CASSYAARGTQYF.

J is TRBJ2-1 and V is TRBV21-1; the D call of TRBD2 is as the table states it, not checked on the DNA. TRBV21-1 is a pseudogene. The CDR3 is made up of 17 amino acids. In DNA form, the CDR3 reads TGTGCCAGCAGCAAAACCCCTCCCAGCGGGAGTATTAGTGAGCAGTTCTTC. Its translation: CASSKTPPSGSISEQFF.

V is TRBV21-1 and J is TRBJ2-2; no check of the table's D call, TRBD2, against the DNA was made. TRBV21-1 is a pseudogene segment. The CDR3 runs to 18 residues. Here the CDR3 DNA reads TGTGCCAGCAGCAAAGGTCCGGGGACTAGCGGGAGCGCCGGGGAGCTGTTTTTT. Amino acid sequence: CASSKGPGTSGSAGELFF.

The rearrangement links TRBV3-1 (or the pseudogene TRBV3-2) to TRBJ2-7; 10 bases match TRBD2. Losses at the gene ends were 6 bases for V and 4 bases for J; bases not matched to a gene: 15. The CDR3 is 17 amino acids. Germline CDR1 reads LGHDT; CDR2 reads YNNKEL (reference sequence). The DNA for the CDR3 is TGTGCCAGCAGACCTGGCCCTTTAGCGGGGGGAACTTACGAGCAGTACTTC. Translating it yields CASRPGPLAGGTYEQYF.

Comments on this clone: This sample includes further DNA sequences coding for the same CDR3. The genes are TRBV7-3 and TRBJ2-3; TRBD2 agrees at 11 bases. This CDR3 comprises 15 residues. V was clipped by 5 bases and J by 0 bases; unmatched bases: 1. Germline CDR1 is SGHTA and CDR2 is FQGTGA. CDR3 region: CASSLAGGSTDTQYF. In nucleotides, the CDR3 is TGTGCCAGCAGCCTAGCGGGGGGAAGCACAGATACGCAGTATTTT.